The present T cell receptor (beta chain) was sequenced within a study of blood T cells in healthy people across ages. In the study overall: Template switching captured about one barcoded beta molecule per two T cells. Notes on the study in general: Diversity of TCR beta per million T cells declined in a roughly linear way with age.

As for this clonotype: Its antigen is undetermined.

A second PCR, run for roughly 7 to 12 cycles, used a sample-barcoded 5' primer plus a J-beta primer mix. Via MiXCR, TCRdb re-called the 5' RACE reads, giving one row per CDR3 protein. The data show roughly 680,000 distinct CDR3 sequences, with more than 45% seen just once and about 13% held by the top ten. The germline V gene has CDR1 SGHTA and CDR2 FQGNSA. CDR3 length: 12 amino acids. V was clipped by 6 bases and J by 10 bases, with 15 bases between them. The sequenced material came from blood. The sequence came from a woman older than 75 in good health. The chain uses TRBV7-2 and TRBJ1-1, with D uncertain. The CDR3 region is CASSSFASGAFF. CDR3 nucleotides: TGTGCCAGCAGTTCCTTTGCTAGTGGAGCTTTCTTT.